The 32 T cell receptor beta chains reported below all come from one sample, sequenced in a study of T cells after yellow fever vaccination. TCRdb analysed the 5' RACE reads with MiXCR anew, one entry per CDR3 protein. The repertoire consists of hundreds of thousands of distinct CDR3 sequences, with approximately 8% occurring once and the leading ten covering 17%. This specimen was PBMCs, taken about 41 days after the first yellow fever vaccination. Receptors originate from a man aged 18 to 29 who received the YFV17D yellow fever vaccine.

This clonotype has a handful of counts. This chain uses TRBV20-1 with TRBJ2-2; 11 bases match TRBD2. In germline, CDR1 is DFQATT, CDR2 SNEGSKA (reference sequence). The CDR3 has 16 amino acids. Losses at the gene ends were 5 bases for V and 7 bases for J; bases not matched to a gene: 12. In DNA, the CDR3 is TGCAGTGCTGAGGGCGGGCTAGCGGGGGGAAGCGGGGAGCTGTTTTTT. It yields the protein CSAEGGLAGGSGELFF.

The CDR3 nucleotides read TGTGCCAGCAGCTCCCCGGCGGGGGGGCCAGATACGCAGTATTTT. This gives the protein CASSSPAGGPDTQYF. The rearrangement joins TRBV7-3 to TRBJ2-3; TRBD2 agrees at 9 bases. Germline CDR1 reads SGHTA; CDR2 reads FQGTGA. CDR3 length: 15 residues. V trimming: 4 bases; J trimming: 4 bases; junction bases outside the gene matches: 6.

This clonotype has only a few counts. V is TRBV10-2 and J is TRBJ2-7, with D tentatively TRBD1 (5 bases). Per germline, CDR1 WSHSY and CDR2 SAAADI. The CDR3 covers 14 residues. V gave up 4 bases and J gave up 0 bases, with 10 bases separating them. The CDR3 region is CASSGGDPSYEQYF. The CDR3 nucleotides read TGCGCCAGCAGTGGGGGCGATCCCTCCTACGAGCAGTACTTC.

This clonotype has just a few counts. The rearrangement uses TRBV27 and TRBJ1-2, with unresolved D. This CDR3 is 14 amino acids long. V lost 4 bases to trimming and J lost 10 bases, with 19 bases between them. Germline-derived CDR1 and CDR2 are MNHEY and SMNVEV (reference sequence). CDR3 DNA sequence: TGTGCCAGCAGTTCAGCTGACATCTATGGTTTCTACACCTTC. This encodes CASSSADIYGFYTF.

This clonotype was seen at least ten times. This chain connects TRBV7-9 to TRBJ1-4; D uncertain. V lost 5 bases and J 3 bases, leaving 1 base between the germline ends. The CDR3 runs 11 residues. CDR1 and CDR2 (germline): SEHNR, FQNEAQ (reference sequence). The CDR3 sequence: CASSPNEKLFF. CDR3 DNA: TGTGCCAGCAGCCCTAATGAAAAACTGTTTTTT. Looking up the rest from reference TRBV7-9 and TRBJ1-4 gives the full variable domain: DTGVSQNPRHKITKRGQNVTFRCDPISEHNRLYWYRQTLGQGPEFLTYFQNEAQLEKSRLLSDRFSAERPKGSFSTLEIQRTEQGDSAMYLCASSPNEKLFFGSGTQLSVL.

Ten or more counts support this clonotype. This rearrangement joins TRBV28 to TRBJ2-7; the D call may be TRBD1 or TRBD2 (5 bases each). Germline V gene lookup returns CDR1 MDHEN and CDR2 SYDVKM. The germline V and J ends were trimmed by 6 bases and 7 bases, with 13 bases remaining between them. The length of the CDR3 is 12 residues. CDR3 amino acids: CASSTGTGEQYV. In DNA, the CDR3 is TGTGCCAGCAGCACCGGGACGGGGGAGCAGTACGTC.

This clonotype occurred a few times. The J gene is TRBJ2-1, the V gene TRBV20-1; possible D gene TRBD1, 6 bases. V gave up 4 bases and J gave up 8 bases, with 9 bases separating them. The CDR3 is 11 amino acids. Looked up from germline, CDR1 is DFQATT and CDR2 is SNEGSKA (reference sequence). CDR3 residues: CSANRADEQFF. CDR3 nucleotide sequence: TGCAGTGCTAACAGGGCCGATGAGCAGTTCTTC.

The V gene is TRBV5-6, the J gene TRBJ2-5; the D gene could be TRBD1 or TRBD2 (5 bases each). Germline V gives CDR1 SGHDT, CDR2 YYEEEE. The V end was cut by 0 bases, the J end by 1 base, with 10 bases between. The length of the CDR3 is 15 residues. The CDR3 protein is CASSLAPGPQETQYF. CDR3 nucleotide sequence: TGTGCCAGCAGCTTGGCCCCGGGGCCCCAAGAGACCCAGTACTTC.

The V and J genes are TRBV25-1 and TRBJ2-1, with 9 bases matching TRBD1. The CDR3 consists of 15 residues. J was trimmed by 6 bases and V by 3 bases; bases with no gene match: 6. CDR1 and CDR2 from the germline V gene are MGHDK and SYGVNS. The CDR3 coding sequence is TGTGCCAGCAGTGACAGGGACAGGGTGGGCAATGAGCAGTTCTTC. It yields the protein CASSDRDRVGNEQFF.

This clonotype was observed a handful of times. The chain combines TRBV19 with TRBJ2-7; TRBD1 aligns across 10 bases. The CDR3 is 14 amino acids. V trimming: 6 bases; J trimming: 3 bases; junction bases outside the gene matches: 5. CDR1 LNHDA and CDR2 SQIVND come from the germline V gene (reference sequence). The CDR3 here is CASSIGTGDYEQYF. DNA of the CDR3: TGTGCCAGTAGCATTGGGACAGGGGACTACGAGCAGTACTTC.

The gene calls are TRBV2 and TRBJ2-1; 7 bases line up with TRBD2. This CDR3 region has 13 residues. Trimming took 8 bases from V and 2 from J; bases not matched to a gene: 3. Germline V gives CDR1 SNHLY, CDR2 FYNNEI. The CDR3 nucleotides are TGTGCCAGCGCTGCGGGGGCCTACAATGAGCAGTTCTTC. This gives the protein CASAAGAYNEQFF.

This clonotype was recorded a few times. This sequence joins TRBV6-2 or TRBV6-3 and TRBJ2-1; 7 bases fit TRBD1. The CDR3 loop spans 12 amino acids. Germline V gene sequence: CDR1 MNHEY, CDR2 SVGEGT. V shed 5 bases and J 11 bases; nucleotides not matched to a gene: 6. CDR3 nucleotide sequence: TGTGCCAGCAGTGCGACGGACAGGCAGCAGTTCTTC. Translation gives CASSATDRQQFF.

This clonotype was detected a few times. The J gene is TRBJ1-1, the V gene TRBV28, with D perhaps TRBD1 (5 bases). The V gene lost 6 bases and the J gene lost 6 bases, with 14 bases spanning the gap. Germline V lookup: CDR1 MDHEN, CDR2 SYDVKM. CDR3 size: 13 residues. CDR3 DNA: TGTGCCAGCAGGCCTGTGGGGGACGCTGAAGCTTTCTTT. This encodes CASRPVGDAEAFF. The variable domain in full, completed from reference TRBV28 and TRBJ1-1, reads DVKVTQSSRYLVKRTGEKVFLECVQDMDHENMFWYRQDPGLGLRLIYFSYDVKMKEKGDIPEGYSVSREKKERFSLILESASTNQTSMYLCASRPVGDAEAFFGQGTRLTVV.

This clonotype was seen more than once but under ten times. The chain couples TRBV6-6 to TRBJ2-3, with a weak D call TRBD2 (6 bases). The ends were cut back, 7 bases at V and 6 bases at J, with 14 bases in the middle. Germline values: CDR1 MNHNY, CDR2 SVGAGI (reference sequence). The CDR3 is made up of 13 amino acids. The chain's CDR3 is CASTSGSGDTQYF. The CDR3 DNA follows: TGTGCCAGCACCAGTGGAAGCGGGGATACGCAGTATTTT.

This clonotype occurred many times. This sequence joins TRBV5-8 and TRBJ2-1; unclear D gene. CDR1 and CDR2 from the germline V gene are SGHTS and YDEGEE. The CDR3 covers 12 residues. The V end was cut by 2 bases, the J end by 15 bases, with 15 bases between. CDR3 region: CASSLLLSGAFF. CDR3 nucleotide sequence: TGTGCCAGCAGCTTACTTCTATCCGGAGCGTTCTTC.

The genes are TRBV5-1 and TRBJ2-5, with a weak D call TRBD1 (5 bases). The CDR3 extends over 16 amino acids. The V and J ends lost 4 bases and 0 bases respectively, with 16 bases between them. The V gene's germline CDR1 is SGHRS and CDR2 YFSETQ. Here the CDR3 DNA reads TGCGCCAGCAGCCCGGACCCAGGGCGGTACCAAGAGACCCAGTACTTC. It is translated as CASSPDPGRYQETQYF.

There are many counts of this clonotype. The chain joins TRBV12-3 or TRBV12-4 to TRBJ1-1, with TRBD1 as a possible D gene (6 bases). This CDR3 has 13 amino acids. The V end lost 3 bases, the J end lost 8 bases, and 13 bases lay between the germline ends. For the CDR3, the DNA is TGTGCCAGCAGTTTGGGGGGCTGGGACGAAGCTTTCTTT. Protein product: CASSLGGWDEAFF.

There are many counts of this clonotype. The V call is TRBV12-3 or TRBV12-4, the J call TRBJ1-3; D is undetermined. V was clipped by 3 bases and J by 4 bases, with 10 bases between them. This CDR3 contains 14 residues. The CDR3 bases are TGTGCCAGCAGTTTCGGGTTAATCGGAAACACCATATATTTT. Translation: CASSFGLIGNTIYF.

This chain links TRBV7-8 with TRBJ1-1; 8 bases match TRBD1. In germline, CDR1 is SGHVS, CDR2 FQNEAQ. The CDR3 contains 15 residues. V shed 7 bases, J shed 4 bases, and the junction held 11 bases outside the gene matches. The CDR3 coding sequence is TGTGCCAGCACCAATCAGAACAGGGGGGGCACTGAAGCTTTCTTT. It translates to CASTNQNRGGTEAFF.

This clonotype was counted between two and nine times. The rearrangement links TRBV6-5 to TRBJ2-7; the D gene is possibly TRBD1 (5 bases). Germline V lookup: CDR1 MNHEY, CDR2 SVGAGI. V was pared by 2 bases and J by 7 bases, with 15 bases between. CDR3 length equals 14 residues. The DNA of the CDR3 is TGTGCCAGCAGTTACGGGCAGGGTTCTTGGGAGCAGTACTTC. Its protein is CASSYGQGSWEQYF.

This clonotype was counted only a few times. CDR3 in amino acids: CASSLSGTGGTRGAWRVYEQYF. DNA for the CDR3: TGTGCCAGCAGTTTATCCGGGACAGGGGGGACGCGGGGGGCTTGGAGGGTCTACGAGCAGTACTTC. The J gene is TRBJ2-7, the V gene TRBV27; 11 bases fit TRBD1. The germline CDR1 and CDR2 sequences are MNHEY and SMNVEV (reference sequence). The CDR3 consists of 22 residues. Trimming cost V 0 bases and J 3 bases; bases outside gene matches: 22.

This clonotype was counted between two and nine times. This sequence joins TRBV7-2 and TRBJ2-2, with D perhaps being TRBD1 or TRBD2 (5 bases each). This CDR3 region has 17 residues. V was trimmed by 5 bases and J by 3 bases, leaving 19 bases between them. Germline CDR1 reads SGHTA; CDR2 reads FQGNSA. CDR3 coding DNA: TGTGCCAGCAGCGGAAGTCCGGGACCGGACTACACCGGGGAGCTGTTTTTT. It yields the protein CASSGSPGPDYTGELFF.

This clonotype was seen many times. The chain is built from TRBV9 and TRBJ1-2; D may be TRBD1 (5 bases). The germline CDR1 and CDR2 sequences are SGDLS and YYNGEE. The CDR3 covers 13 residues. Trimming stripped 2 bases from V and 5 bases from J, with 10 bases between. CDR3 nucleotide sequence: TGTGCCAGCAGCGTCCAGGGAGGATATGGCTACACCTTC. Translated, it gives CASSVQGGYGYTF.

In this sample, this clonotype turned up a few times. The chain links TRBV5-6 to TRBJ2-5; 7 positions match TRBD1. The J segment lost 10 bases and the V segment lost 2 bases, leaving 5 bases of the junction unmatched. CDR1 is SGHDT, CDR2 YYEEEE, per germline. The CDR3 is made up of 12 amino acids. CDR3: CASSLNRGDQYF. The CDR3 nucleotides are TGTGCCAGCAGCTTAAACAGGGGTGACCAGTACTTC. The variable domain in full, with the rest retrieved from reference TRBV5-6 and TRBJ2-5, is DAGVTQSPTHLIKTRGQQVTLRCSPKSGHDTVSWYQQALGQGPQFIFQYYEEEERQRGNFPDRFSGHQFPNYSSELNVNALLLGDSALYLCASSLNRGDQYFGPGTRLLVL.

A note on this clonotype: Its ends do not fully match the called genes, so a read error is possible. V gene TRBV7-2 combines with J gene TRBJ2-2, with D possibly being TRBD2 (5 bases). The germline CDR1 and CDR2 sequences are SGHTA and FQGNSA. The CDR3 sequence is 14 residues long. In DNA, the CDR3 is TGTGCCAGCAGCCCGAACGGGTTTACCGGGGAGCAGTTTTTT. Protein product: CASSPNGFTGEQFF.

The chain uses TRBV12-2 and TRBJ1-5; whether TRBD1, the table's D call, matches the DNA was not checked. TRBV12-2 is a recognized pseudogene. The CDR3 extends over 18 amino acids. CDR3 coding DNA: TGTGCAAGTCGCTTAAATATACCGAGGACAGAGCCGGATCAGCCCCAGCATTTT. This encodes CASRLNIPRTEPDQPQHF.

This clonotype appeared a few times. This chain uses TRBV12-3 or TRBV12-4 with TRBJ1-2, with D possibly TRBD1 on 5 matching bases. The germline V and J ends were trimmed by 6 bases and 4 bases, with 21 bases remaining between them. This CDR3 has 16 residues. The CDR3 loop is CASSPADSGPTYGYTF. The CDR3 DNA sequence: TGTGCCAGCAGCCCGGCCGACAGCGGGCCCACCTATGGCTACACCTTC.

The chain links TRBV19 to TRBJ2-6; D possibly corresponds to TRBD1 (5 bases). The CDR3 is 22 residues long. The V end was cut by 1 base, the J end by 0 bases, with 25 bases between. Germline V gene lookup returns CDR1 LNHDA and CDR2 SQIVND (reference sequence). CDR3 residues: CASSIAPRKYWGLSSGANVLTF. The CDR3 DNA sequence: TGTGCCAGTAGTATAGCCCCCAGGAAATATTGGGGCTTAAGCTCTGGGGCCAACGTCCTGACTTTC.

The chain has TRBV11-2 and TRBJ2-2, with 9 bases that match TRBD2. The V and J ends lost 1 base and 3 bases, in that order; junction bases with no gene match: 12. In germline, CDR1 is SGHAT, CDR2 FQNNGV. CDR3 length equals 19 residues. The CDR3 nucleotides read TGTGCCAGCAGCTTAGTAGGGACTCGAGCGGGGGGTTACACCGGGGAGCTGTTTTTT. Translated, it gives CASSLVGTRAGGYTGELFF. The entire variable domain, with the rest obtained from reference TRBV11-2 and TRBJ2-2, is as follows: EAGVAQSPRYKIIEKRQSVAFWCNPISGHATLYWYQQILGQGPKLLIQFQNNGVVDDSQLPKDRFSAERLKGVDSTLKIQPAKLEDSAVYLCASSLVGTRAGGYTGELFFGEGSRLTVL.

The chain joins TRBV5-1 to TRBJ2-1; 10 bases fit TRBD2. J was trimmed by 7 bases and V by 7 bases; bases with no gene match: 11. Germline CDR1 and CDR2: SGHRS and YFSETQ. This CDR3 is built from 15 residues. The DNA for the CDR3 is TGCGCCAGCTCCCCGAGCGGGGGGGCGGGTAATGAGCAGTTCTTC. Amino acids: CASSPSGGAGNEQFF.

The gene calls are TRBV4-1 and TRBJ1-1, with D hard to call. Germline V gene sequence: CDR1 MGHRA, CDR2 YSYEKL. The length of the CDR3 is 18 residues. V lost 1 base and J lost 1, with 19 bases in between. The CDR3: CASSQGQHMGGPNTEAFF. CDR3 coding DNA: TGCGCCAGCAGCCAAGGTCAGCACATGGGCGGTCCGAACACTGAAGCTTTCTTT.

This clonotype was seen ten or more times. V is TRBV5-1 and J is TRBJ2-7; maybe TRBD1 (6 bases). Per the germline V gene, CDR1 is SGHRS and CDR2 is YFSETQ. Trimming took 4 bases from V and 3 from J, leaving 11 bases between them. The CDR3 loop spans 13 amino acids. The chain's CDR3 is CASSLSGVYEQYF. CDR3 nucleotide sequence: TGCGCCAGCAGCCTTTCAGGGGTCTACGAGCAGTACTTC.